The text below deals with one T cell receptor (beta chain). As yet, its antigen is unknown. These data are taken from a study of cytomegalovirus exposure and HLA in healthy donors. Overall study findings and caveats: The classifier was said to identify cytomegalovirus status with high specificity and sensitivity.

TCRdb's copy holds only in-frame clones and misses some; the assay was immunoSEQ multiplex PCR. The sample has under 250,000 clones, around 90% seen once. Germline lookup yields CDR1 MNHEY and CDR2 SVGAGI. There are 14 residues in the CDR3. The V segment lost 5 bases and the J segment 7 bases; nucleotides outside the gene matches: 7. The sample consisted of PBMCs. This rearrangement joins TRBV6-5 to TRBJ2-1, with TRBD2 matching 8 bases. The TCR originated in a woman between 18 and 29 years old in good health and CMV-seropositive. The CDR3 nucleotides are TGTGCCAGCAGTACTAGCGGAGGAGGTAATGAGCAGTTCTTC. It codes for CASSTSGGGNEQFF.